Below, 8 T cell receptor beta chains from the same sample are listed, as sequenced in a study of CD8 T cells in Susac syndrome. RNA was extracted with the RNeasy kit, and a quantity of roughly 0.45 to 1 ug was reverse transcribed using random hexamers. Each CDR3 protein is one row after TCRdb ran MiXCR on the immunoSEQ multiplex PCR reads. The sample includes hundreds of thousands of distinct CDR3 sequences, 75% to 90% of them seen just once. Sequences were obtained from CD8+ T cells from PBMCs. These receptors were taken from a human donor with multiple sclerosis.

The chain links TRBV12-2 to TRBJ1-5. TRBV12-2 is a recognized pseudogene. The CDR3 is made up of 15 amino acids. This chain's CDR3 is CASRRAPSGNQPQHF. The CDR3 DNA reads TGTGCAAGTCGTCGGGCCCCATCGGGCAATCAGCCCCAGCATTTT.

The CDR3 spells CASSQDWSSGNTIYF. CDR3 coding DNA: TGTGCCAGCAGCCAAGACTGGTCCTCTGGAAACACCATATATTTT. The rearrangement links TRBV14 to TRBJ1-3; the D is unclear. From germline, CDR1 is SGHDN and CDR2 FVKESK. Deletions cut 0 bases from V and 0 bases from J, with 6 bases between. The CDR3 runs 15 residues.

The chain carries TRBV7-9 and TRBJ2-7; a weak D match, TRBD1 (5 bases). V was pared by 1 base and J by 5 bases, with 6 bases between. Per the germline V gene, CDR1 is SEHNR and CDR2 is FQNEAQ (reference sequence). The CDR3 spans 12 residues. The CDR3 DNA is TGTGCCAGCAGCTTAGGACAGAACGAGCAGTACTTC. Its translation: CASSLGQNEQYF.

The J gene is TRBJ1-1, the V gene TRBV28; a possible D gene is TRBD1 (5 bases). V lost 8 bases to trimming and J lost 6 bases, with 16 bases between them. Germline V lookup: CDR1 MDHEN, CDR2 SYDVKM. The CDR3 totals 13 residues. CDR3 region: CASREGRGAEAFF. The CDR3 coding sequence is TGTGCCAGCCGCGAGGGGCGCGGGGCTGAAGCTTTCTTT.

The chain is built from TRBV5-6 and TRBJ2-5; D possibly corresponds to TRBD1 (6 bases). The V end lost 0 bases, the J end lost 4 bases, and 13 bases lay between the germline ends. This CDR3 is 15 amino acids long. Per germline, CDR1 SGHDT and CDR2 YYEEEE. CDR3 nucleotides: TGTGCCAGCAGCTTGGGACAAGGACAGTTAGAGACCCAGTACTTC. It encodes CASSLGQGQLETQYF.

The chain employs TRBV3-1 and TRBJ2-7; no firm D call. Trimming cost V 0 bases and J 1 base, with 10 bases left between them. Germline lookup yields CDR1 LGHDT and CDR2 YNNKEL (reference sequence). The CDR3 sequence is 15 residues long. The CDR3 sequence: CASSQEEAVSYEQYF. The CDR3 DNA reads TGTGCCAGCAGCCAAGAAGAGGCAGTTTCCTACGAGCAGTACTTC.

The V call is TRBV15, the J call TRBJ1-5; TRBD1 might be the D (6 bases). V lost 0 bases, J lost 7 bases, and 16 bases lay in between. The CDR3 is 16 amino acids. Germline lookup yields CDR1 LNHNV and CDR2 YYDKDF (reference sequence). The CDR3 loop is CATSRDPLGGQQPQHF. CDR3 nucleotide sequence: TGTGCCACCAGCAGAGACCCCTTGGGGGGCCAACAGCCCCAGCATTTT.

CDR3 sequence (DNA): TGCGCCAGCAGCCGCATTGGAGGCTACGAGCAGTACTTC. Protein sequence: CASSRIGGYEQYF. The chain combines TRBV4-1 with TRBJ2-7; D may be TRBD2 (5 bases). This CDR3 has 13 amino acids. V was cut by 4 bases and J by 3 bases, with 10 bases left in between. CDR1 and CDR2 (germline): MGHRA, YSYEKL.